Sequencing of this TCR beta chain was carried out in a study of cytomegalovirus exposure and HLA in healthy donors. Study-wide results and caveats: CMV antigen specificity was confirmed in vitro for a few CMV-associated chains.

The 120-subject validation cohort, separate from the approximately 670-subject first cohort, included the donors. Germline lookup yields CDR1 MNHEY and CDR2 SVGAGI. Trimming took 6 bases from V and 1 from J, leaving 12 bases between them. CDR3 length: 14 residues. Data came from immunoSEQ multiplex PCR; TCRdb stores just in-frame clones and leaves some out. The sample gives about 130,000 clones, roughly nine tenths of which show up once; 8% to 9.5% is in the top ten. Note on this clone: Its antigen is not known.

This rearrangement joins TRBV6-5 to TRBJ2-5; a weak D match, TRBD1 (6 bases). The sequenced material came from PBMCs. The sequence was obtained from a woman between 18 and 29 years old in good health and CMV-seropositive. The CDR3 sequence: CASSRGGFQETQYF. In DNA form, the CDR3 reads TGTGCCAGCAGCCGAGGGGGTTTCCAAGAGACCCAGTACTTC.